A selection of T cell receptor beta chains follows, all from one sample in a study of cytomegalovirus exposure and HLA in healthy donors. TCRdb's table, derived via immunoSEQ multiplex PCR, lists solely in-frame clones and lacks some. The data contain under 200,000 clones, roughly 70% of them seen just once; the ten biggest clones take up about 4.9%. Source material: PBMCs. These receptors originate from a woman between 18 and 29 years old in good health and CMV-seropositive. The CDR3 runs from the conserved cysteine through the conserved F or W. A D gene is named only where the DNA matches it firmly. The size field is filled for only some rows; it gives once, few, many or a size class.

>TRBD1|TRBV7-8|TRBJ2-1|.
CASSSRTGETNEQFF
TGTGCCAGCAGCTCGAGGACAGGGGAGACTAATGAGCAGTTCTTC
>.|TRBV30|TRBJ1-1|.
CAWSQGVTEAFF
TGTGCCTGGAGTCAGGGCGTAACTGAAGCTTTCTTT
>.|TRBV4-2|TRBJ2-7|.
CASSQERGGAGYEQYF
TGTGCCAGCAGCCAAGAGCGCGGCGGGGCTGGGTACGAGCAGTACTTC
>.|TRBV4-2|TRBJ1-4|few
CASSQTLAGNEKLFF
TGTGCCAGCAGCCAAACTTTGGCGGGTAATGAAAAACTGTTTTTT
>TRBD1|TRBV7-9|TRBJ2-7|.
CASSSPGQGTYEQYF
TGTGCCAGCAGCTCGCCGGGACAGGGAACCTACGAGCAGTACTTC
>TRBD1|TRBV28|TRBJ1-4|.
CASSPGPGQGAQALFF
TGTGCCAGCAGTCCGGGCCCAGGACAGGGGGCGCAGGCACTGTTTTTT
>.|TRBV6-5|TRBJ2-2|few
CASSYGQLTGELFF
TGTGCCAGCAGTTACGGGCAACTCACCGGGGAGCTGTTTTTT
>TRBD1|TRBV9|TRBJ2-3|.
CASRPGQIADTQYF
TGTGCCAGCAGGCCGGGACAGATAGCAGATACGCAGTATTTT
>.|TRBV6-5|TRBJ2-1|.
CASSLQTGADNEQFF
TGTGCCAGCAGCTTACAGACAGGCGCGGACAATGAGCAGTTCTTC
>TRBD1|TRBV2|TRBJ1-5|.
CASSKGTGALQPQHF
TGTGCCAGCAGCAAGGGGACAGGGGCGTTGCAGCCCCAGCATTTT
>.|TRBV27|TRBJ2-5|.
CASSLSPGLVQETQYF
TGTGCCAGCAGTTTATCCCCCGGACTGGTACAAGAGACCCAGTACTTC
>TRBD1|TRBV5-5|TRBJ2-2|.
CASSSGTGRKTGELFF
TGTGCCAGCAGCTCAGGGACAGGGAGGAAGACCGGGGAGCTGTTTTTT
>.|TRBV28|TRBJ1-1|.
CASSDSRREGLTEAFF
TGTGCCAGCAGCGATTCACGAAGAGAAGGACTCACTGAAGCTTTCTTT
>TRBD1|TRBV2|TRBJ1-2|once
CASSEGGQSVYGYTF
TGTGCCAGCAGTGAAGGGGGACAGTCGGTCTATGGCTACACCTTC
>TRBD1|TRBV5-1|TRBJ2-7|.
CASSSMDRVYGEQYF
TGCGCCAGCAGCTCGATGGACAGGGTATATGGCGAGCAGTACTTC
>.|TRBV27|TRBJ2-1|.
CASTRHPTGSYNEQFF
TGTGCCAGCACTCGCCACCCGACGGGCTCCTACAATGAGCAGTTCTTC